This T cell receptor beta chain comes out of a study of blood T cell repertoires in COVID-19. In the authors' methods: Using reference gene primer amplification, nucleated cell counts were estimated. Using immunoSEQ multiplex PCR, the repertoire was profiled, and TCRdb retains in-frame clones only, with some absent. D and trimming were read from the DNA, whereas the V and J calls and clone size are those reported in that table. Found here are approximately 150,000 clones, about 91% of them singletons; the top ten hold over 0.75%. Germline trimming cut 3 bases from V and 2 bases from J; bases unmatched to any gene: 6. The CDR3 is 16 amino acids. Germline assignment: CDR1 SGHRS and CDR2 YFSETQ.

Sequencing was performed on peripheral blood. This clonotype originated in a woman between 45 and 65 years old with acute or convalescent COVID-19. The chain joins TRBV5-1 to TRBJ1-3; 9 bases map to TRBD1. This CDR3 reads CASSSHRDRAGNTIYF. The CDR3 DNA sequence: TGCGCCAGCAGCTCCCACCGGGACAGGGCTGGAAACACCATATATTTT.